This TCR beta chain stems from a study of glioma-infiltrating T cells after dendritic cell vaccination. This clone was seen a handful of times. Its antigen is unknown. The CDR3 runs 14 residues. Germline V gene sequence: CDR1 SGHRS, CDR2 YFSETQ. The V gene end was trimmed by 4 bases and the J gene end by 1 base; junction bases not matched to a gene: 2. Study outcomes and limitations: The cohort had few patients with full blood and tumor sets.

Time point denoted: after dendritic cell vaccination, including at tumor progression/relapse. Before vaccination, two weeks after the third vaccination, and at progression, PBMC were collected. The PCR used 60 V beta and 13 J beta primers. Produced via immunoSEQ multiplex PCR; TCRdb's table is partial and in-frame only. The sample lists about 100,000 clones, around 80% seen once, with about 5.7% in the top ten. Sequenced here: blood, sampled after dendritic cell vaccination. The sequence was collected from a human donor with glioblastoma. The J gene is TRBJ2-5, the V gene TRBV5-1; TRBD1 agrees at 9 bases. This CDR3 reads CASSPGQGQETQYF. CDR3 coding DNA: TGCGCCAGCAGCCCGGGACAGGGCCAAGAGACCCAGTACTTC.